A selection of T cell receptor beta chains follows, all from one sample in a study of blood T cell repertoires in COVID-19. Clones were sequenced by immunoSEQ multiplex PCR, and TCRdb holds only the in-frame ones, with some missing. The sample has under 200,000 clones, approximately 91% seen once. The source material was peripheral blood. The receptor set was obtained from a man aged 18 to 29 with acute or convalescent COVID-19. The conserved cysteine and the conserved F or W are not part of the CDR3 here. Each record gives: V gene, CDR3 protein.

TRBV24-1	ATSDPSGNSYNEQF
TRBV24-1	ATSWGQGDGYT
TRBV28	ASSRPPGTGAQPQH
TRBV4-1	ASSQGGDYSYEQY
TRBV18	ASSAGQGVYGYT
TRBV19	ASSPTGYSPLH
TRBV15	ATSRVGTGVYGYT
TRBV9	ASSPSGGDPDTQY
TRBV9	ASSVGAANQPQH
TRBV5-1	ASSSGQAGNTIY
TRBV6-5	ASSIRDRDYEQY
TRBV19	ASSIVAGTDYGYT
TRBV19	ASRMSSGRRPYEQY
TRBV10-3	AIRQGGDGEQY
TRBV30	AWSTGEGNTIY
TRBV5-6	ASSAGDRGHFNEKLF
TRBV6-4	ASSERGPYAGIDEQF